The 5 T cell receptor beta chains reported below all come from one sample, sequenced in a study of response to subunit inactivated influenza vaccine. TCRdb recomputed calls from the RT-PCR reads with MiXCR, one row per CDR3 protein. Of approximately 570,000 distinct CDR3 sequences in the sample, 6.5% to 8% were seen once. The sample was PBMCs from blood, taken around 2 years after vaccination. Receptor source: a man between 50 and 69 years old who received an inactivated influenza vaccine.

This clonotype was observed at least ten times. The V gene is TRBV29-1, the J gene TRBJ2-3; 13 nucleotides line up with TRBD2. The germline V gene encodes CDR1 SQVTM and CDR2 ANQGSEA. This CDR3 region has 17 residues. The trim removed 1 base at V and 2 bases at J, leaving 6 bases unmatched. CDR3 coding DNA: TGCAGCGTTGAAGTTGGGACTAGCGGGGCCGTCACAGATACGCAGTATTTT. This encodes CSVEVGTSGAVTDTQYF.

This clonotype has at least ten counts. The chain employs TRBV29-1 and TRBJ2-1; the D gene is possibly TRBD1 (5 bases). Per germline, CDR1 SQVTM and CDR2 ANQGSEA. V was clipped by 5 bases and J by 6 bases, with 14 bases between them. The CDR3 length is 13 residues. The CDR3, as DNA: TGCAGCGTTCGCCAGGGAAGGGGCAATGAGCAGTTCTTC. Translation gives CSVRQGRGNEQFF.

The genes are TRBV27 and TRBJ2-7; tentatively, D is TRBD2 (7 bases). The V end lost 6 bases, the J end lost 5 bases, and 14 bases lay between the germline ends. CDR3 length: 13 amino acids. CDR1 and CDR2 from the germline V gene are MNHEY and SMNVEV (reference sequence). The CDR3 DNA is TGTGCCAGCAGAGGGGGGGGGTTCAACGAGCAGTACTTC. Translation gives CASRGGGFNEQYF.

This clonotype has ten or more counts. CDR3 nucleotide sequence: TGCGCCAGCAGCTTGGACCCTAGCGGGGTCCAAGAGACCCAGTACTTC. This translates into CASSLDPSGVQETQYF. The genes are TRBV5-1 and TRBJ2-5; TRBD2 matches 9 bases. Per germline, CDR1 SGHRS and CDR2 YFSETQ. The V gene end was trimmed by 0 bases and the J gene end by 1 base; junction bases not matched to a gene: 4. The CDR3 has 16 amino acids.

This clonotype was counted many times. The J gene is TRBJ2-2, the V gene TRBV20-1; the match to TRBD2 covers 8 bases. The junction had 10 bases not matched to a gene; V was cut back by 0 bases and J by 4 bases. Germline loops: CDR1 DFQATT, CDR2 SNEGSKA (reference sequence). This CDR3 is built from 17 residues. CDR3 nucleotides: TGCAGTGCTAGAGATGGGGCGGCGGGAGGATCCACCGGGGAGCTGTTTTTT. Translating it yields CSARDGAAGGSTGELFF.